This passage covers 2 T cell receptor beta chains from one sample sequenced in a study of molecular identifiers for immune sequencing clone quantification. TCRdb called the PCR reads again in MiXCR, with one record for every CDR3 protein. The sample holds around 460,000 distinct CDR3 sequences; about 25% are singletons and the top ten take 0.7% to 0.9%. Sequencing used naive CD8+ T cells from blood, with Jurkat cell RNA spiked in. Subset meaning: FACS-sorted CD8+CD4-CCR7+CD45RA+ naive T cells. Source of these receptors: a human donor in good health. Some libraries in this study had Jurkat cell RNA spiked in.

The genes are TRBV19 and TRBJ1-1; no definite D call. The germline V gene has CDR1 LNHDA and CDR2 SQIVND (reference sequence). V dropped 4 bases and J dropped 1 base, with 4 bases sitting between them. This CDR3 comprises 12 residues. This CDR3 reads CASSRWNTEAFF. The CDR3 DNA is TGTGCCAGTAGTAGGTGGAACACTGAAGCTTTCTTT.

This clonotype was counted only a few times. The rearrangement links TRBV19 to TRBJ1-5; D is ambiguous. V shed 0 bases and J shed 3 bases, with 6 bases lying between them. This CDR3 is 14 amino acids long. CDR1 is LNHDA and CDR2 is SQIVND in the germline V gene (reference sequence). The CDR3 loop reads CASSIDWVNQPQHF. DNA for the CDR3: TGTGCCAGTAGTATAGATTGGGTCAATCAGCCCCAGCATTTT. The variable domain in full, completed from reference TRBV19 and TRBJ1-5, reads DGGITQSPKYLFRKEGQNVTLSCEQNLNHDAMYWYRQDPGQGLRLIYYSQIVNDFQKGDIAEGYSVSREKKESFPLTVTSAQKNPTAFYLCASSIDWVNQPQHFGDGTRLSIL.